Following are 17 T cell receptor beta chains from one sample sequenced in a study of OX40 agonist ivuxolimab in advanced cancers. Produced via immunoSEQ multiplex PCR; TCRdb's table is partial and in-frame only. The table records tens of thousands of clones, 70% to 85% of them present only once. The sample here was CD4+ or CD8+ T cells sorted from blood, taken in a trial of the OX40 agonist ivuxolimab. These receptors all stem from an adult with an advanced solid tumor such as melanoma, head and neck, liver or kidney cancer.

The count of this clone is one. The rearrangement joins TRBV30 to TRBJ1-2, with 8 positions matching TRBD1. Germline CDR1 is GTSNPN and CDR2 is SVGIG (reference sequence). The CDR3 runs to 15 residues. Trimming cost V 8 bases and J 4 bases; bases outside gene matches: 15. The CDR3, as DNA: TGTGCCCGGACCCCCGCCACAGGGGGGATCTATGGCTACACCTTC. It yields the protein CARTPATGGIYGYTF.

The chain carries TRBV30 and TRBJ1-5; 7 bases match TRBD1. The CDR3 is made up of 14 amino acids. Losses at the gene ends were 2 bases for V and 4 bases for J; bases not matched to a gene: 5. The germline V gene has CDR1 GTSNPN and CDR2 SVGIG (reference sequence). The CDR3, as DNA: TGTGCCTGGAGTAGGGGACAGCAAAATCAGCCCCAGCATTTT. Its translation: CAWSRGQQNQPQHF.

This chain links TRBV4-1 with TRBJ1-1; 7 positions agree with TRBD1. The germline gives CDR1 MGHRA, CDR2 YSYEKL. V was clipped by 2 bases and J by 2 bases; unmatched bases: 5. CDR3 length: 15 residues. The CDR3 bases are TGCGCCAGCAGCCAACCTGGACAGGTTAACACTGAAGCTTTCTTT. Translated: CASSQPGQVNTEAFF.

Comment on this clone: The identical CDR3 is also encoded by other nucleotide sequences in the sample. The rearrangement joins TRBV30 to TRBJ2-7; D uncertain. This CDR3 is built from 12 residues. The V gene's germline CDR1 is GTSNPN and CDR2 SVGIG (reference sequence). Trimming cost V 0 bases and J 4 bases, with 7 bases left between them. The CDR3 coding sequence is TGTGCCTGGAGTGTAGGTAGATACGAGCAGTACTTC. Amino acid sequence: CAWSVGRYEQYF. Based on the CDR3 plus reference TRBV30 and TRBJ2-7, the full variable domain is SQTIHQWPATLVQPVGSPLSLECTVEGTSNPNLYWYRQAAGRGLQLLFYSVGIGQISSEVPQNLSASRPQDRQFILSSKKLLLSDSGFYLCAWSVGRYEQYFGPGTRLTVT.

This chain joins TRBV6-1 and TRBJ1-2; D possibly corresponds to TRBD1 (5 bases). In germline, CDR1 is MNHNS, CDR2 SASEGT. The CDR3 spans 13 residues. Trimming removed 3 bases at V and 8 bases at J, with 13 bases between. CDR3 DNA: TGTGCCAGCAGTGAGGCGTCAGGGAGGGGCTACACCTTC. It translates to CASSEASGRGYTF.

The gene calls are TRBV21-1 and TRBJ2-3; the table's D call, TRBD2, has no DNA check behind it. TRBV21-1 is deemed a pseudogene. This CDR3 is built from 16 residues. CDR3 coding DNA: TGTGCCAGCAGCAAAGTAACGGGAGGGTATCCAGATACGCAGTATTTT. Residues: CASSKVTGGYPDTQYF.

This chain joins TRBV5-1 and TRBJ2-7; 13 nucleotides match TRBD2. From germline, CDR1 is SGHRS and CDR2 YFSETQ. This CDR3 has 19 residues. After removal of 0 bases from V and 2 bases from J, the junction contained 11 bases not matched to a gene. CDR3 coding DNA: TGCGCCAGCAGCTTGGAGGGACTAGCGGGAACAAGACCTACCTACGAGCAGTACTTC. This encodes CASSLEGLAGTRPTYEQYF.

The table lists this clone with a few counts. The rearrangement uses TRBV7-6 and TRBJ2-3; no clear D gene. V dropped 1 base and J dropped 3 bases, with 8 bases sitting between them. Germline CDR1 and CDR2: SGHVS and FNYEAQ. The CDR3 extends over 14 amino acids. This chain's CDR3 is CASSLGVSTDTQYF. In DNA, the CDR3 is TGTGCCAGCAGCTTAGGTGTCTCGACAGATACGCAGTATTTT. Together with reference TRBV7-6 and TRBJ2-3, the CDR3 gives the full variable domain: GAGVSQSPRYKVTKRGQDVALRCDPISGHVSLYWYRQALGQGPEFLTYFNYEAQQDKSGLPNDRFSAERPEGSISTLTIQRTEQRDSAMYRCASSLGVSTDTQYFGPGTRLTVL.

This clone was found once. This chain joins TRBV5-5 and TRBJ1-2; the D is unclear. The V end lost 4 bases, the J end lost 4 bases, and 14 bases lay between the germline ends. Germline V gene lookup returns CDR1 SGHKS and CDR2 YYEKEE (reference sequence). This CDR3 spans 14 amino acids. The CDR3 coding sequence is TGTGCCAGCAGCACACCACAGATATCCTATGGCTACACCTTC. It codes for CASSTPQISYGYTF.

This clone came up a few times. The rearrangement uses TRBV7-5 and TRBJ1-6; TRBD1 is the table's D call and was not checked against the DNA. TRBV7-5 is a recognized pseudogene. The CDR3 sequence is 16 residues long. The CDR3, as DNA: TGTGTCAGAAGCCCCCCCCGACAAGCCTTAGGTTCACCCCTCCACTTT. As protein: CVRSPPRQALGSPLHF.

The table lists this clone with a few counts. DNA of the CDR3: TGCAGCGCCACGGGACAGGGGAACACTGAAGCTTTCTTT. Translated: CSATGQGNTEAFF. The chain carries TRBV29-1 and TRBJ1-1; 9 bases agree with TRBD1. Per germline, CDR1 SQVTM and CDR2 ANQGSEA. The CDR3 contains 13 residues. With V trimmed by 7 bases and J by 1 base, 4 bases remained unmatched.

V is TRBV5-6 and J is TRBJ1-3; D ambiguous. CDR3 length: 16 residues. Germline loops: CDR1 SGHDT, CDR2 YYEEEE. The V end lost 0 bases, the J end lost 4 bases, and 14 bases lay between the germline ends. The CDR3, as DNA: TGTGCCAGCAGCTTGGGGGCCTCCGTCACGGGAAACACCATATATTTT. It encodes CASSLGASVTGNTIYF.

The chain has TRBV7-3 and TRBJ1-2; 7 bases align to TRBD1. Germline CDR1 reads SGHTA; CDR2 reads FQGTGA. V lost 0 bases to trimming and J lost 8 bases; unmatched junction nucleotides: 9. The CDR3 totals 15 residues. CDR3 bases: TGTGCCAGCAGCTTAACGCCCACAGGGGTTGGCGGCTACACCTTC. Translation: CASSLTPTGVGGYTF.

This chain uses TRBV19 with TRBJ1-1; TRBD1 might be the D (5 bases). There are 16 residues in the CDR3. Trimming removed 6 bases from V and 4 bases from J, with 21 bases in between. Germline lookup yields CDR1 LNHDA and CDR2 SQIVND (reference sequence). The chain's CDR3 is CASSDPREGGGTEAFF. The CDR3 nucleotides read TGTGCCAGTAGCGATCCCAGGGAGGGTGGCGGCACTGAAGCTTTCTTT.

This chain connects TRBV5-1 to TRBJ1-5; D is uncertain. The CDR3 extends over 13 amino acids. Germline CDR1 reads SGHRS; CDR2 reads YFSETQ. V was pared by 4 bases and J by 6 bases, with 11 bases between. DNA of the CDR3: TGCGCCAGCAGCCCGTCCTGGGGTCAGCCCCAGCATTTT. Translating it yields CASSPSWGQPQHF.

V and J are TRBV9 and TRBJ2-3, with 9 bases fitting TRBD2. Trimming cost V 0 bases and J 6 bases; bases outside gene matches: 2. The germline CDR1 and CDR2 sequences are SGDLS and YYNGEE. The CDR3 runs to 14 residues. The chain's CDR3 is CASSVDLAGDTQYF. CDR3 nucleotide sequence: TGTGCCAGCAGCGTAGACCTAGCGGGGGATACGCAGTATTTT.

This chain uses TRBV6-6 with TRBJ1-1; D is unclear. CDR3 length: 14 residues. Germline-derived CDR1 and CDR2 are MNHNY and SVGAGI (reference sequence). V gave up 6 bases and J gave up 0 bases, with 11 bases separating them. The CDR3 sequence is CASSKVVMNTEAFF. The CDR3, as DNA: TGTGCCAGCAGCAAAGTAGTCATGAACACTGAAGCTTTCTTT.